The subject of this entry is one T cell receptor beta chain. No antigen is known for it. No base quality values were provided; no much bigger clone lies one nucleotide off. What the time point label conveys for this sample: week 35, safety follow-up. Every vaccine dose consisted of 300 ug of a 20-mer mutant IDH1 peptide in Montanide, administered subcutaneously together with topical imiquimod. Patients were given eight vaccinations, in weeks 1, 3, 5, 7, 11, 15, 19 and 23, which matched visits V03 through V10. Newly diagnosed WHO grade 3 or 4 IDH1-mutant astrocytomas showing loss of nuclear ATRX were present in the donors. The samples were drawn from NOA16, a multicentre, single-arm, open-label phase I trial in Germany that tested a mutant IDH1 peptide vaccine in humans for the first time. Genomic DNA for TCRB sequencing was extracted from EDTA blood using the DNeasy Blood and Tissue Kit. Library method: the immunoSEQ multiplex PCR assay. Rearranged TCR beta chain sequences were amplified using the hsTCRB Kit according to the manufacturer's protocol. Sequencing of TCRB libraries was carried out on an Illumina MiSeq. The source study handled its data this way. Demultiplexing, trimming and gene mapping were performed with the kit vendor's proprietary platform. The table comes from immuneACCESS by way of TCRdb, which keeps in-frame sequences with V and J called. Part of the clones is missing from these tables; in studies checked, under half for an unresolved V gene and the rest for unknown reasons. That table gives V, J and clone size, and the DNA gave D and trimming. The table for this sample lists 40,000 to 50,000 clones; 80% to 90% of them were counted only once. The leading ten clones occupy approximately 1.6% of the sample.

This sample was taken from a study of a mutant IDH1 vaccine in newly diagnosed glioma (dated by TCRdb to the early 2020s). In terms of the full investigation: Vaccination was initiated 4-6 weeks after radiotherapy alone, or concurrently with temozolomide cycles in the chemotherapy-containing groups. Peripheral blood samples were drawn at six visits, namely V03 (baseline), V05, V07, V10, V12 and V13. Of the roughly 32 patients who were treated, about 62% were male and around 38% were female, and the mean age was around 40 years. Prior to enrollment, standard therapy consisting of radiotherapy alone, temozolomide alone, or radiochemotherapy with temozolomide had been administered to patients, with the combination being received by most patients. For exploratory analyses, longitudinal TCRB deep sequencing was carried out in some 25 treated patients wherever samples were available. The week-35 safety follow-up took place at visit V12, and the week-47 end of study took place at visit V13.

General conclusions and limits of the study: PBMC samples for TCRB deep sequencing were selected based on availability. Vaccine-induced immune responses across multiple MHC alleles were detected in approximately 93% of patients. No apparent relationship was observed between pseudoprogression and alterations in the top peripheral T cell clonotypes detected by TCRB sequencing. According to the authors, sample limitations meant that analyses of patient blood samples could not be reproduced.

Between the V and J ends, shortened by 7 bases and 2 bases respectively, the junction contains 11 bases. The CDR3 sequence holds 13 residues, the cysteine and phenylalanine included. The CDR3 DNA has 39 bases and is translated from base 1. For CDR1 and CDR2, the germline V gene lists MDHEN and SYDVKM. This chain joins TRBV28 to TRBJ1-1; the D gene is perhaps TRBD1, on 6 matching bases. The TCR was taken from a man aged 40-50 years with glioma. The sample was PBMCs, taken from a glioma patient whose treatment included an IDH1 peptide vaccine. The base sequence is TGTGCCAGCACCGTGGACAGCAACACTGAAGCTTTCTTT. Translated, this gives CASTVDSNTEAFF.